The sequence of this T cell receptor (beta chain) was determined in a study of T cell repertoires in cytomegalovirus infection. Overall study context: CMV infection and matching HLA type were both indicated by public TCR beta signatures.

This clonotype was recorded at least ten times. Its antigen is currently unknown. There are 18 residues in the CDR3. CDR1 is SGHAT and CDR2 is FQNNGV in the germline V gene. Unmatched junction bases numbered 14, after V lost 3 bases and J lost 2 bases. Broader study findings: Ex vivo, HLA-C-restricted CMV-specific TCR beta clonotypes prevailed over the rest of the response. The cumulative frequency of public TCR beta families identified carriers of CMV plus the relevant HLA.

From the reads, TCRdb called clonotypes with MiXCR, one entry per CDR3 protein. The table includes around 450,000 distinct CDR3 sequences, roughly 30% detected once. Sequences were obtained from PBMCs. The receptor was isolated from a human donor in good health (CMV status not recorded). Some clones in this sample may be carry-over from other donors' samples. The chain recombines TRBV11-2 with TRBJ2-5; TRBD2 agrees at 8 bases. CDR3: CASSFGRGPLAGQETQYF. CDR3 bases: TGTGCCAGCAGCTTTGGTCGAGGCCCCTTAGCGGGACAAGAGACCCAGTACTTC.